This T cell receptor (beta chain) was captured in a study of blood T cell repertoires in COVID-19. Study-wide context: Specimens from acute and convalescent COVID-19 originated in the United States, Italy and Spain.

A single count supports this clone. Profiled with immunoSEQ multiplex PCR; TCRdb holds only in-frame clones, not every one. The profile covers around 100,000 clones, with 85% appearing a single time and 13% taken by the ten largest. The CDR3 runs to 15 residues. The germline CDR1 and CDR2 sequences are SGHRS and YFSETQ. The V gene end was trimmed by 3 bases and the J gene end by 4 bases; junction bases not matched to a gene: 3. The sequence was collected from a human donor in a cohort sampled during active COVID-19. The V gene is TRBV5-1, the J gene TRBJ2-1; 11 nucleotides agree with TRBD2. Sequencing was done on a sample of peripheral blood. The CDR3 spells CASSSGTSGYNEQFF. The DNA of the CDR3 is TGCGCCAGCAGCTCTGGGACTAGCGGTTACAATGAGCAGTTCTTC.